This T cell receptor (beta chain) was identified in a study of T cell responses to AZD1222 COVID-19 vaccine. Study-wide points: Once two AZD1222 doses were given, Spike-specific TCR breadth and depth went up.

Germline CDR1 is SGDLS and CDR2 is YYNGEE. CDR3 length equals 15 residues. Trimming shortened V by 4 bases and J by 4 bases, and 14 bases separated the two germline ends. Assay: immunoSEQ multiplex PCR; the TCRdb copy retains only in-frame clones and omits some. The sample holds around 88,000 clones, 88% seen once. Regarding this clone: The antigen is not known.

This material consisted of peripheral blood, taken on day 0 of AZD1222 vaccination. The V call is TRBV9, the J call TRBJ1-4; TRBD1 is a possible D gene (5 bases). This clonotype originated in an adult in good health. The CDR3 DNA reads TGTGCCAGCAGCTCAAACAGGAACCTTAATGAAAAACTGTTTTTT. It encodes CASSSNRNLNEKLFF.